This T cell receptor (beta chain) was observed in a study of T cells after yellow fever vaccination. A remark on this clonotype: Its target is unknown.

Study-wide results and limits: Once the booster was given, most primary-vaccination clones reappeared, at about 96% for CD4 and 88% for CD8.

TCRdb analysed the 5' RACE reads with MiXCR anew, one entry per CDR3 protein. The table lists 510,000 or so distinct CDR3 sequences, roughly 21% of them singletons, with about 13% in the top ten. The sequence was obtained from a man aged 25-40 years who received the YFV17D yellow fever vaccine. The sequencing here drew on PBMCs, taken 15 days after the yellow fever booster vaccination.

CDR3 coding DNA: TGCGCCAGCAGCCTTGCGCGCGGGCACTACGAGCAGTACTTC. Encoded protein: CASSLARGHYEQYF. The chain joins TRBV4-1 to TRBJ2-7; TRBD2 might be the D (5 bases). The CDR3 runs to 14 residues. Per germline, CDR1 MGHRA and CDR2 YSYEKL. Trimming left V 4 bases short and J 3 bases short, with 13 bases between.